Included here is one T cell receptor beta chain sequence, with context. Enrollment of patients from Seattle took place during active infection, with longitudinal follow-up. This record comes from a study of blood T cell repertoires in COVID-19. Across the study: Researchers got acute and convalescent COVID-19 samples from the United States, Italy and Spain. T cells, B-cell-depleted T cells, or PBMCs provided the cDNA or gDNA that served as material.

Original data processing: Estimates of nucleated cell counts were drawn from the amplification of reference gene primers. The data were produced by immunoSEQ multiplex PCR, yet TCRdb's version contains in-frame clones alone and is incomplete. The V and J calls and clone size come from that table; D and trimming were worked out from the DNA. The table shows hundreds of thousands of clones, with roughly 91% occurring only once. CDR1 SEHNR and CDR2 FQNEAQ come from the germline V gene (reference sequence). This CDR3 has 13 amino acids. The TCR comes from a young woman with COVID-19, enrolled during active disease. The chain is built from TRBV7-9 and TRBJ1-4; D unclear. Sample: peripheral blood. The CDR3: CAIRRSGNEKLFF. In nucleotides, the CDR3 is TGTGCGATTCGGCGGTCGGGGAATGAAAAACTGTTTTTT.